This T cell receptor (beta chain) was documented in a study of beta chain features in type 1 diabetes. Study context: All samples together contributed 90 million to 110 million sorted cells for examination. Study-level results: All four CD4+ subsets from Type 1 diabetes patients carried moderately but significantly shorter TCRB CDR3s.

The whole isolated RNA underwent reverse transcription, so sequencing captured expressed TCRB transcripts. Profiling relied on immunoSEQ multiplex PCR, and the TCRdb table lists in-frame clones only, not all of them. The table has some 900,000 clones, roughly 15% seen once; the top ten hold around 0.02%. CD4+ naive, central memory, regulatory and stem cell-like memory subsets were isolated by sorting on CD45RO/CCR7/CD25/CD127/CD95/CD27. Germline CDR1 and CDR2: MDHEN and SYDVKM. Trimming shortened V by 2 bases and J by 2 bases, and 7 bases separated the two germline ends. The CDR3 totals 13 residues. This clone occurred a few times. The antigen remains unidentified.

The specimen sequenced was naive CD4+ T cells from blood. The chain carries TRBV28 and TRBJ2-7, with D hard to call. The TCR originated in a woman aged 18-30 years in good health. The CDR3 DNA reads TGTGCCAGCAGTTTACGGCAGCCCTACGAGCAGTACTTC. It specifies CASSLRQPYEQYF.